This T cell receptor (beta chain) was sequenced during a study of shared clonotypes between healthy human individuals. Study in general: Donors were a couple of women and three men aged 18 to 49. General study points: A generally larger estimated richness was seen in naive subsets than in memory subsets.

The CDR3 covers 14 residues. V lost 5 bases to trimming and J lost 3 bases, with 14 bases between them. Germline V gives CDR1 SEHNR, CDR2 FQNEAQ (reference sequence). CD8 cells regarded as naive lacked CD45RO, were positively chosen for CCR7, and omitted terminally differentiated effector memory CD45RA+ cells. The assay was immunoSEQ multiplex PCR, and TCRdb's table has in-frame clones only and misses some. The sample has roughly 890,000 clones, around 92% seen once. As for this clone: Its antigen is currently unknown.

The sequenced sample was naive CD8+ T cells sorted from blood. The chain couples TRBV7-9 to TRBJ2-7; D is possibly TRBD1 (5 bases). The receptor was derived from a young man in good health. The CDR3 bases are TGTGCCAGCAGCCCCAGGGCCGACGTCTACGAGCAGTACTTC. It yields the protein CASSPRADVYEQYF.